Listed below are T cell receptor beta chains from one sample, sequenced in a study of blood T cell repertoires in COVID-19. Profiling relied on immunoSEQ multiplex PCR, and the TCRdb table lists in-frame clones only, not all of them. The table has about 240,000 clones, about four fifths seen once. The sample comprised peripheral blood. Receptors originate from a man younger than 45 who had recovered from COVID-19. The CDR3 runs from the conserved cysteine through the conserved F or W. The D gene is left open where the match is weak. Some rows have no size entry. The others give once, few or many, or a class for an expanded clone.

clone_size d_call j_call v_call cdr3_aa cdr3_nt
NA TRBD2 TRBJ2-5 TRBV10-3 CAISGVPRAGGETQYF TGTGCCATCAGTGGAGTCCCCCGGGCGGGGGGGGAGACCCAGTACTTC
NA NA TRBJ1-3 TRBV5-8 CASSKRQSSGNTIYF TGTGCCAGCAGCAAGAGACAGAGCTCTGGAAACACCATATATTTT
NA TRBD2 TRBJ2-2 TRBV7-3 CASSETSVRTGELFF TGTGCCAGCAGCGAGACTAGCGTTAGAACCGGGGAGCTGTTTTTT
NA NA TRBJ1-1 TRBV5-6 CASSGRTNTEAFF TGTGCCAGCAGCGGCCGAACGAACACTGAAGCTTTCTTT
NA NA TRBJ2-5 TRBV12-3/TRBV12-4 CASSLGSVETQYF TGTGCCAGCAGTTTGGGCTCGGTAGAGACCCAGTACTTC
NA NA TRBJ1-1 TRBV21-1 CASSMPNLGGTEAFF TGTGCCAGCAGCATGCCGAATTTGGGAGGCACTGAAGCTTTCTTT
NA TRBD1 TRBJ1-4 TRBV4-1 CASSQERRGDSKEKLFF TGCGCCAGCAGCCAAGAGAGGCGCGGGGACAGTAAAGAAAAACTGTTTTTT
NA TRBD1 TRBJ1-1 TRBV7-2 CASGTEIYTEAFF TGTGCCAGCGGGACAGAGATCTACACTGAAGCTTTCTTT
few NA TRBJ1-2 TRBV12-3/TRBV12-4 CASSSQGNYGYTF TGTGCCAGCAGTTCCCAGGGAAACTATGGCTACACCTTC
NA TRBD1 TRBJ2-5 TRBV5-1 CASSQTNRGEETQYF TGCGCCAGCAGCCAAACAAACAGGGGAGAAGAGACCCAGTACTTC
NA NA TRBJ1-5 TRBV6-5 CASRWGLNQPQHF TGTGCCAGCAGGTGGGGGCTAAATCAGCCCCAGCATTTT
NA NA TRBJ1-2 TRBV28 CASRQEVYGYTF TGTGCCAGTAGACAGGAAGTCTATGGCTACACCTTC
NA NA TRBJ2-7 TRBV18 CASSSTSDRNSYEQYF TGTGCCAGCTCATCAACTTCTGACAGGAACTCCTACGAGCAGTACTTC
NA TRBD2 TRBJ2-3 TRBV19 CASRGGGIDTQYF TGTGCCAGTAGGGGCGGGGGGATCGATACGCAGTATTTT
NA NA TRBJ2-1 TRBV11-2 CASSSAAVRGNEQFF TGTGCCAGCTCGTCGGCTGCCGTCCGCGGCAATGAGCAGTTCTTC
once TRBD2 TRBJ2-5 TRBV10-3 CAISASGGEETQYF TGTGCCATCAGTGCTAGCGGGGGGGAAGAGACCCAGTACTTC
once TRBD2 TRBJ2-4 TRBV5-1 CASSAGVPKNIQYF TGCGCCAGCAGCGCGGGGGTCCCCAAAAACATTCAGTACTTC
NA NA TRBJ1-2 TRBV2 CASKADRKAGYTF TGTGCCAGCAAGGCAGACAGAAAGGCTGGCTACACCTTC
NA NA TRBJ1-5 TRBV4-2 CASSQDWRVRSNQPQHF TGTGCCAGCAGCCAAGATTGGCGGGTGCGTAGCAATCAGCCCCAGCATTTT
NA NA TRBJ1-5 TRBV4-1 CASSQGGQPQHF TGCGCCAGCAGCCAAGGAGGTCAGCCCCAGCATTTT
NA NA TRBJ1-1 TRBV3-1/TRBV3-2 CASSPEPGNTEAFF TGTGCCAGCAGCCCAGAACCCGGGAACACTGAAGCTTTCTTT
NA NA TRBJ1-5 TRBV11-1 CASSPPREMAQHF TGTGCCAGCAGCCCTCCCAGGGAAATGGCCCAGCATTTT
NA TRBD2 TRBJ2-5 TRBV2 CASSEGRLAEEETQYF TGTGCCAGCAGTGAGGGTCGGCTAGCGGAAGAAGAGACCCAGTACTTC
few NA TRBJ1-2 TRBV27 CASNSEQGGGYTF TGTGCCAGCAACTCAGAACAGGGTGGAGGCTACACCTTC
NA NA TRBJ2-3 TRBV5-6 CASSPGVVLTTDTQYF TGTGCCAGCAGCCCGGGTGTGGTTCTCACCACAGATACGCAGTATTTT
NA NA TRBJ1-5 TRBV4-1 CASSRAPGFNQPQHF TGCGCCAGCAGCCGTGCTCCGGGATTCAATCAGCCCCAGCATTTT
NA TRBD2 TRBJ2-2 TRBV4-2 CASSQDVAGGTGELFF TGTGCCAGCAGCCAAGATGTCGCGGGGGGAACCGGGGAGCTGTTTTTT
NA NA TRBJ2-1 TRBV6-6 CAKWGGYNEQFF TGTGCCAAGTGGGGCGGTTACAATGAGCAGTTCTTC
NA TRBD2 TRBJ2-5 TRBV5-1 CASSLAPSGAETQYF TGCGCCAGCAGCTTGGCCCCTAGCGGGGCCGAGACCCAGTACTTC
NA TRBD1 TRBJ2-5 TRBV10-2 CASSTGGRRETQYF TGCGCCAGCAGTACAGGGGGCAGGCGAGAGACCCAGTACTTC
NA TRBD2 TRBJ2-5 TRBV9 CASSVAGGETQYF TGTGCCAGCAGCGTAGCGGGGGGAGAGACCCAGTACTTC
NA TRBD1 TRBJ1-2 TRBV5-1 CASSLGTGYGYTF TGCGCCAGCAGCTTGGGGACAGGGTATGGCTACACCTTC
NA TRBD2 TRBJ2-3 TRBV5-4 CASSAAGGQDTQYF TGTGCCAGCAGCGCAGCGGGGGGGCAAGATACGCAGTATTTT
once NA TRBJ1-2 TRBV27 CATKPGLNDFYGYTF TGTGCCACAAAACCGGGACTAAACGACTTCTATGGCTACACCTTC
NA NA TRBJ1-2 TRBV28 CASSTGLPGGYTF TGTGCCAGCAGTACAGGGCTCCCCGGTGGCTACACCTTC
NA NA TRBJ1-1 TRBV7-2 CASSLNQGNTEAFF TGTGCCAGCAGCTTAAACCAGGGGAACACTGAAGCTTTCTTT
NA NA TRBJ1-3 TRBV7-6 CASSLVPGVGSGNTIYF TGTGCCAGCAGCTTAGTGCCGGGGGTCGGTTCTGGAAACACCATATATTTT
NA NA TRBJ1-5 TRBV28 CASSEQGDHQPQHF TGTGCCAGCAGCGAACAGGGCGATCATCAGCCCCAGCATTTT
many NA TRBJ1-5 TRBV15 CATSRAGVGFGQPQHF TGTGCCACCAGCAGAGCCGGGGTGGGGTTTGGACAGCCCCAGCATTTT
NA NA TRBJ1-4 TRBV5-4 CASSFGQGKGNEKLFF TGTGCCAGCAGCTTCGGTCAGGGGAAGGGCAATGAAAAACTGTTTTTT
NA NA TRBJ2-1 TRBV5-1 CASSLASGEQFF TGCGCCAGCAGCTTGGCCTCGGGTGAGCAGTTCTTC
few TRBD1 TRBJ1-3 TRBV4-2 CASSQVTGAGNTIYF TGTGCCAGCAGCCAGGTAACAGGGGCTGGAAACACCATATATTTT
NA NA TRBJ1-1 TRBV2 CASRELTANTEAFF TGTGCCAGCAGAGAGCTGACAGCCAACACTGAAGCTTTCTTT
NA TRBD2 TRBJ2-1 TRBV9 CASSVASQRGPGGEQFF TGTGCCAGCAGCGTAGCTAGTCAGCGGGGGCCGGGCGGGGAGCAGTTCTTC
NA TRBD2 TRBJ2-5 TRBV19 CASRKLAGGPETQYF TGTGCCAGTCGGAAACTAGCGGGGGGGCCTGAGACCCAGTACTTC
NA NA TRBJ2-2 TRBV7-8 CASSQYTANTGELFF TGTGCCAGCAGCCAGTATACAGCGAACACCGGGGAGCTGTTTTTT
NA NA TRBJ1-1 TRBV5-1 CASSLGGNEAFF TGCGCCAGCAGCTTGGGGGGCAATGAAGCTTTCTTT
NA TRBD2 TRBJ2-2 TRBV29-1 CSARGSGGGELFF TGCAGCGCTCGTGGTAGCGGGGGCGGGGAGCTGTTTTTT
NA NA TRBJ1-1 TRBV4-1 CASSQVKQGITEAFF TGCGCCAGCAGCCAAGTTAAGCAGGGGATTACTGAAGCTTTCTTT
NA NA TRBJ1-1 TRBV3-1/TRBV3-2 CASSQGRTEAFF TGTGCCAGCAGTCAGGGAAGGACTGAAGCTTTCTTT
NA TRBD1 TRBJ1-5 TRBV5-5 CASSPGTGTSNQPQHF TGTGCCAGCAGCCCCGGGACAGGGACAAGCAATCAGCCCCAGCATTTT
few NA TRBJ1-2 TRBV5-1 CASRHTANYGYTF TGCGCCAGCAGGCACACAGCTAACTATGGCTACACCTTC
NA NA TRBJ2-5 TRBV11-2 CASSSPPGETQYF TGTGCCAGCAGCTCTCCCCCGGGGGAGACCCAGTACTTC
once TRBD1 TRBJ1-2 TRBV29-1 CSVDRGHMGRYGYTF TGCAGCGTTGACAGGGGGCACATGGGCAGATATGGCTACACCTTC
NA NA TRBJ2-3 TRBV9 CASSVDSGTDTQYF TGTGCCAGCAGCGTCGACTCCGGCACAGATACGCAGTATTTT